The next 23 T cell receptor beta chains were all read from a single sample in a study of cytomegalovirus exposure and HLA in healthy donors. Repertoires were generated with immunoSEQ multiplex PCR, while TCRdb's copy carries only in-frame clones and drops some. The sample has about 120,000 clones, 80% to 90% seen once. The sequencing sample was made of PBMCs. These receptors originate from a man aged 18-30 years in good health and CMV-seropositive.

The rearrangement links TRBV29-1 to TRBJ2-1, with D possibly matching TRBD1 (6 bases). The CDR3 consists of 13 residues. Trimming shortened V by 7 bases and J by 7 bases, and 17 bases separated the two germline ends. The germline gives CDR1 SQVTM, CDR2 ANQGSEA. The CDR3 bases are TGCAGCGCAGCCGGGGACATGGGAAATGAGCAGTTCTTC. This gives the protein CSAAGDMGNEQFF.

The rearrangement joins TRBV5-1 to TRBJ1-1; D uncertain. The germline V gene encodes CDR1 SGHRS and CDR2 YFSETQ. The V end lost 0 bases, the J end lost 4 bases, and 10 bases lay between the germline ends. CDR3 size: 14 residues. CDR3 nucleotides: TGCGCCAGCAGCTTGGACTTGGGCGTCACTGAAGCTTTCTTT. As protein: CASSLDLGVTEAFF.

The chain uses TRBV10-3 and TRBJ2-2, with TRBD2 identical over 11 bases. With V trimmed by 11 bases and J by 4 bases, 9 bases remained unmatched. The CDR3 extends over 15 amino acids. Germline V gene lookup returns CDR1 ENHRY and CDR2 SYGVKD. Here the CDR3 reads CAAAEGTSGTGELFF. The CDR3 DNA reads as TGTGCCGCAGCGGAAGGGACTAGCGGCACCGGGGAGCTGTTTTTT.

In its sample, this clone was seen once. The CDR3 DNA sequence: TGTGCCAGCAGTTCGATAAGCCCCGGGACACCGTATGGCTACACCTTC. It is translated as CASSSISPGTPYGYTF. The chain combines TRBV6-5 with TRBJ1-2; D is perhaps TRBD1 (6 bases). The CDR3 is 16 amino acids. V was clipped by 4 bases and J by 5 bases, with 20 bases between them. Germline CDR1 reads MNHEY; CDR2 reads SVGAGI.

The CDR3 DNA sequence: TGTGCCACCTCGGGACAGCTGAACACTGAAGCTTTCTTT. Translating gives CATSGQLNTEAFF. This sequence joins TRBV7-9 and TRBJ1-1; 7 bases line up with TRBD1. V gave up 10 bases and J gave up 0 bases; unmatched junction bases: 5. Germline CDR1 and CDR2: SEHNR and FQNEAQ (reference sequence). The CDR3 is made up of 13 amino acids.

The chain links TRBV19 to TRBJ1-5; no clear D. Trimming removed 5 bases at V and 4 bases at J, with 15 bases between. Germline-derived CDR1 and CDR2 are LNHDA and SQIVND (reference sequence). CDR3 size: 15 residues. The DNA of the CDR3 is TGTGCCAGTAGTGCGGACTCGGGGAGGAATCAGCCCCAGCATTTT. Translated, it gives CASSADSGRNQPQHF.

The CDR3 here is CASRPSGTSGGGYNEQFF. The CDR3 DNA is TGCGCCAGCAGACCCTCCGGGACTAGCGGGGGGGGGTACAATGAGCAGTTCTTC. The chain is built from TRBV5-1 and TRBJ2-1; 16 nucleotides line up with TRBD2. The CDR3 extends over 18 amino acids. The V gene's germline CDR1 is SGHRS and CDR2 YFSETQ. The J segment lost 4 bases and the V segment lost 5 bases, leaving 9 bases of the junction unmatched.

This clone came up once. The CDR3 sequence: CASSQDMRVNSPLHF. CDR3 bases: TGTGCCAGCAGTCAAGACATGAGGGTGAATTCACCCCTCCACTTT. The V call is TRBV27, the J call TRBJ1-6; D not certain. CDR3 length: 15 amino acids. The ends were cut back, 5 bases at V and 7 bases at J, with 15 bases in the middle. Germline CDR1 MNHEY, CDR2 SMNVEV (reference sequence).

In its sample, this clone was seen once. CDR3 nucleotide sequence: TGTGCCAGTACATCGACTCTCCTCCCCGATACGCAGTATTTT. Protein sequence: CASTSTLLPDTQYF. The genes are TRBV19 and TRBJ2-3; D gene uncertain. V was trimmed by 7 bases and J by 6 bases, leaving 17 bases between them. Germline CDR1 and CDR2: LNHDA and SQIVND (reference sequence). This CDR3 contains 14 residues.

V gene TRBV9 combines with J gene TRBJ2-2; 9 bases map to TRBD1. CDR3 length: 16 amino acids. The V segment lost 0 bases and the J segment 5 bases; nucleotides outside the gene matches: 5. Germline V gene sequence: CDR1 SGDLS, CDR2 YYNGEE. Written as DNA, the CDR3 is TGTGCCAGCAGCGTAGTACAGGGGGCCGGAACCGGGGAGCTGTTTTTT. Its translation is CASSVVQGAGTGELFF.

V is TRBV2 and J is TRBJ1-4; D is ambiguous. The V and J ends lost 5 bases and 1 base respectively, with 14 bases between them. The CDR3 length is 16 residues. Germline CDR1 reads SNHLY; CDR2 reads FYNNEI. CDR3 coding DNA: TGTGCCAGCAGTCTCTTAGGTGGCGGAACTAATGAAAAACTGTTTTTT. It is translated as CASSLLGGGTNEKLFF.

The chain is built from TRBV19 and TRBJ1-5; D is perhaps TRBD1 (6 bases). This CDR3 has 19 residues. Germline V gene sequence: CDR1 LNHDA, CDR2 SQIVND (reference sequence). Trimming cost V 4 bases and J 1 base, with 23 bases left between them. The CDR3 DNA reads TGTGCCAGTAGTAGAGCTACTTCAGGACAGACTATAAGCAATCAGCCCCAGCATTTT. Translated: CASSRATSGQTISNQPQHF.

The J gene is TRBJ2-7, the V gene TRBV19, with 9 bases aligning to TRBD1. The CDR3 has 14 residues. V was pared by 9 bases and J by 2 bases, with 8 bases of the junction left unmatched. Germline-derived CDR1 and CDR2 are LNHDA and SQIVND (reference sequence). The CDR3 reads CASRQTGGTYEQYF. DNA of the CDR3: TGTGCCAGCCGCCAAACAGGGGGCACCTACGAGCAGTACTTC. Full variable domain (outside the CDR3, taken from reference TRBV19 and TRBJ2-7): DGGITQSPKYLFRKEGQNVTLSCEQNLNHDAMYWYRQDPGQGLRLIYYSQIVNDFQKGDIAEGYSVSREKKESFPLTVTSAQKNPTAFYLCASRQTGGTYEQYFGPGTRLTVT.

The rearrangement joins TRBV4-2 to TRBJ2-5, with D possibly being TRBD2 (5 bases). Per the germline V gene, CDR1 is LGHNA and CDR2 is YNFKEQ. V was clipped by 0 bases and J by 9 bases, with 23 bases between them. The CDR3 contains 17 residues. The CDR3 protein is CASSQDTLAVQERAQYF. In DNA form, the CDR3 reads TGTGCCAGCAGCCAAGATACTCTCGCGGTCCAAGAGAGGGCCCAGTACTTC.

This clone was recorded a few times. V is TRBV2 and J is TRBJ1-2, with D tentatively TRBD1 (6 bases). The CDR3 has 16 residues. CDR1 and CDR2 (germline): SNHLY, FYNNEI. V gave up 1 base and J gave up 4 bases, with 16 bases separating them. The CDR3 nucleotides are TGTGCCAGCAGTGAAGTTACGGGAGGGGGATCCTATGGCTACACCTTC. Amino acid sequence: CASSEVTGGGSYGYTF. Supplemented by reference TRBV2 and TRBJ1-2, the full variable domain reads EPEVTQTPSHQVTQMGQEVILRCVPISNHLYFYWYRQILGQKVEFLVSFYNNEISEKSEIFDDQFSVERPDGSNFTLKIRSTKLEDSAMYFCASSEVTGGGSYGYTFGSGTRLTVV.

In its sample, this clone ranks as medium-sized (0.01 to 0.1%). Additional DNA sequences in this sample encode the identical CDR3. The chain carries TRBV6-1 and TRBJ2-1; 11 nucleotides match TRBD2. CDR3 length: 15 amino acids. Trimming at V came to 2 bases and at J to 3 bases, leaving 0 bases not matched to a gene. Germline loops: CDR1 MNHNS, CDR2 SASEGT. This CDR3 reads CASSELAGGYNEQFF. The CDR3 DNA is TGTGCCAGCAGTGAACTAGCGGGGGGCTACAATGAGCAGTTCTTC.

The chain links TRBV10-1 to TRBJ2-6, with D perhaps TRBD1 (7 bases). V was cut by 6 bases and J by 2 bases, with 17 bases left in between. In germline, CDR1 is WNHNN, CDR2 SYGVQD (reference sequence). CDR3 length equals 17 residues. This CDR3 reads CASSGKTGEAGANVLTF. CDR3 DNA sequence: TGCGCCAGCAGCGGAAAAACAGGGGAGGCTGGGGCCAACGTCCTGACTTTC.

This sequence joins TRBV5-5 and TRBJ2-5, with D tentatively TRBD1 (5 bases). V was trimmed by 1 base and J by 1 base, leaving 5 bases between them. There are 13 residues in the CDR3. Germline assignment: CDR1 SGHKS and CDR2 YYEKEE (reference sequence). The CDR3 sequence: CASSLRGQETQYF. In nucleotides, the CDR3 is TGTGCCAGCAGCTTGAGGGGCCAAGAGACCCAGTACTTC.

This clone was recorded once. V usage is TRBV5-5 and J usage is TRBJ2-7; TRBD2 might be the D (5 bases). CDR1 is SGHKS and CDR2 is YYEKEE in the germline V gene (reference sequence). V was clipped by 1 base and J by 1 base, with 12 bases between them. This CDR3 comprises 15 residues. The CDR3 region has the DNA TGTGCCAGCAGCTTGCGTCCCGGGGATTCCTACGAGCAGTACTTC. Protein product: CASSLRPGDSYEQYF.

The J gene is TRBJ1-4, the V gene TRBV7-9, with 10 bases identical to TRBD1. The CDR3 runs to 17 residues. After removal of 2 bases from V and 5 bases from J, the junction contained 8 bases not matched to a gene. Germline V lookup: CDR1 SEHNR, CDR2 FQNEAQ (reference sequence). In DNA, the CDR3 is TGTGCCAGCAGCTTAAATACCATGGGACAGGGGAATGAAAAACTGTTTTTT. Its protein is CASSLNTMGQGNEKLFF.

The rearrangement links TRBV6-1 to TRBJ1-2; TRBD1 is a possible D gene (5 bases). Germline V gives CDR1 MNHNS, CDR2 SASEGT. The CDR3 consists of 15 residues. The V and J ends lost 6 bases and 0 bases respectively, with 14 bases between them. The CDR3 loop reads CASRNHRRSNYGYTF. Written as DNA, the CDR3 is TGTGCCAGCAGGAACCACAGGAGATCTAACTATGGCTACACCTTC.

The chain has TRBV7-9 and TRBJ1-2; TRBD1 matches 9 bases. With 3 bases clipped from V and 2 bases from J, the junction kept 4 bases outside the gene matches. This CDR3 is built from 15 residues. CDR1 is SEHNR and CDR2 is FQNEAQ in the germline V gene (reference sequence). The CDR3 loop reads CASSFPGQGNYGYTF. CDR3 coding DNA: TGTGCCAGCAGCTTCCCGGGACAGGGAAACTATGGCTACACCTTC.

A remark on this clone: The same CDR3 can be traced to other DNA sequences in this sample. This chain joins TRBV27 and TRBJ1-1; D may be TRBD1 (5 bases). Trimming removed 3 bases at V and 2 bases at J, with 7 bases between. The CDR3 extends over 13 amino acids. CDR1 is MNHEY, CDR2 SMNVEV, per germline (reference sequence). The CDR3 spells CASSFTGNTEAFF. The CDR3 DNA sequence: TGTGCCAGCAGTTTTACAGGAAACACTGAAGCTTTCTTT.